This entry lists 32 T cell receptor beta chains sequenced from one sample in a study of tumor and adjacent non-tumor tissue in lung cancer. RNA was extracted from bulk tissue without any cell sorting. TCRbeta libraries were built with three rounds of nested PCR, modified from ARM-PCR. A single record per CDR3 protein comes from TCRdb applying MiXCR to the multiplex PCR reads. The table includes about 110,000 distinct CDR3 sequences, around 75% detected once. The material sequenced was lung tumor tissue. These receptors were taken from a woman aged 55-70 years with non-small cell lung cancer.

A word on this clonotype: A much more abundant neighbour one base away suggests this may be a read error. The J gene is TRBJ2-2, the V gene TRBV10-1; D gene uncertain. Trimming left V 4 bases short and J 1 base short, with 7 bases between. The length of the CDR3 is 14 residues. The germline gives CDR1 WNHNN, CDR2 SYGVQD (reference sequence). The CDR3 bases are TGCGCCAGCAGTGTACGGCAGAACACCGGGGAGCTGTTTTTT. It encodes CASSVRQNTGELFF.

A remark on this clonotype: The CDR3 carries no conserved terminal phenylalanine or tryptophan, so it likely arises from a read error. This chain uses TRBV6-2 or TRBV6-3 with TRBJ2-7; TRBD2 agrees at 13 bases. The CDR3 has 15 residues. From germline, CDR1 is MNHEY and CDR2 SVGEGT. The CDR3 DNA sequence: TGTGTCAGCAAATTCGGACTAGCGGGAGCCCACGAGCAGTACCTC. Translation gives CVSKFGLAGAHEQYL.

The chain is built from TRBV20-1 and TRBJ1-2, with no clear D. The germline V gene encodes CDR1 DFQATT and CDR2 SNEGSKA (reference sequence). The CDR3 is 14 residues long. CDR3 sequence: CNAALPGENYGYTF. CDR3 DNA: TGCAATGCCGCCCTCCCGGGAGAAAACTATGGCTACACCTTC.

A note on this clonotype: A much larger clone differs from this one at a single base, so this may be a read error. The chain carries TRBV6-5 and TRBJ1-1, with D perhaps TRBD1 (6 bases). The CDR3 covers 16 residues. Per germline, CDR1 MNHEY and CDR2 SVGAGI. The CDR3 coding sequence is TGTGCCAGCAGTTACTACCGGGGGCCCACGGCGAGTGAAGCTATCTTT. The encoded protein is CASSYYRGPTASEAIF.

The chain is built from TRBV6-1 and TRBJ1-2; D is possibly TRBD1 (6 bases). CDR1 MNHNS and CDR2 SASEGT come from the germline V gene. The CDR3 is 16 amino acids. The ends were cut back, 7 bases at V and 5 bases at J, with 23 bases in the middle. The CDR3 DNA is TGTGCCAGCATACCCGGGACAAGGACCATCCTATATGGCTACACCTTC. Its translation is CASIPGTRTILYGYTF.

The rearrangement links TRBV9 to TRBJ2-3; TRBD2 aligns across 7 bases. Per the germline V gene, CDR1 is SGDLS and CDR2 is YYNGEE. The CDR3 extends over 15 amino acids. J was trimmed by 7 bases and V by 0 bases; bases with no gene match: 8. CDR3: CASSVVGLAAYTQYF. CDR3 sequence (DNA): TGTGCCAGCAGCGTAGTCGGTCTAGCGGCTTATACGCAGTATTTT.

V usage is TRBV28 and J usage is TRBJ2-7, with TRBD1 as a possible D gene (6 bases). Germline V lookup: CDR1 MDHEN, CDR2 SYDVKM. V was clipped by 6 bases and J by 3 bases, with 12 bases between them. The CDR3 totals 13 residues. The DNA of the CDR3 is TGTGCCAGCAGACCAGGACAGAACTACGAGCAGTACTTC. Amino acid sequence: CASRPGQNYEQYF.

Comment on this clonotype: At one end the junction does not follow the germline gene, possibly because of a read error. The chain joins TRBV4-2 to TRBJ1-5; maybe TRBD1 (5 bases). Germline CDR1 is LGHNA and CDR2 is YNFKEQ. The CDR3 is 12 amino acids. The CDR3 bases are TGTGCCAGCCGATGGGGCAAACTGCCCCAGCATTTC. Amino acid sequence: CASRWGKLPQHF.

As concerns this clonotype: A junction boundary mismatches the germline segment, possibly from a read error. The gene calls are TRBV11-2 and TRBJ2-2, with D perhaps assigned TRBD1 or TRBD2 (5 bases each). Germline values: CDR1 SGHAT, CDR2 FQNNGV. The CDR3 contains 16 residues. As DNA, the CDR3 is TGTGCCAGCAGCTTAGTATTGGCGGCGCACACTAGGGACCTGTTTTTT. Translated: CASSLVLAAHTRDLFF.

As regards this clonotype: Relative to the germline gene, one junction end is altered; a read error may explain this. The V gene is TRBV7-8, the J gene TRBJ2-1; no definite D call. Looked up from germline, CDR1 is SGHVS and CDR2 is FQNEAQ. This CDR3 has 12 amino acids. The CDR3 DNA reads TGTGCCAGCACCTCAAAGGGTGGTGAGCACTTCTTC. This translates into CASTSKGGEHFF.

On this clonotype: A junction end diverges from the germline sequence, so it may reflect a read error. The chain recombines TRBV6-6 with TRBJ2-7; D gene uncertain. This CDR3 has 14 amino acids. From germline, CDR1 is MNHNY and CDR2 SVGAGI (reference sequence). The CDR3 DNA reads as TGTGCCAACAGTACCGCCGAACATGGCAACGAGCAGTACTTC. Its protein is CANSTAEHGNEQYF.

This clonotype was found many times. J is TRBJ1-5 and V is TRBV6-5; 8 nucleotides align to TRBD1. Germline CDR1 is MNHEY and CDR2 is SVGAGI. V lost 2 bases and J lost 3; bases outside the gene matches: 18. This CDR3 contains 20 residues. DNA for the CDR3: TGTGCCAGCAGTTACATTCGCAGGGGGACAGGATTTTCTAACAATCAGCCCCAGCATTTT. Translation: CASSYIRRGTGFSNNQPQHF.

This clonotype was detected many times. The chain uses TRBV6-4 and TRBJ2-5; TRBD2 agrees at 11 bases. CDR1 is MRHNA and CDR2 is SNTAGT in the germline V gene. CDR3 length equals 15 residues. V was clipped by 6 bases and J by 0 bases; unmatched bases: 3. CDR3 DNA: TGTGCCAGCAGACCGGGACTAGCGGACCAAGAGACCCAGTACTTC. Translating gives CASRPGLADQETQYF.

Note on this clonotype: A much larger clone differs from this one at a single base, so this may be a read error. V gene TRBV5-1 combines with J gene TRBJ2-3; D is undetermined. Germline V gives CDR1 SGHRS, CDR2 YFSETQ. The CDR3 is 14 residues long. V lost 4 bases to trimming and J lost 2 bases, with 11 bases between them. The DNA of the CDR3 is TGCGCCAGCAGCATCAACAGCCACACAGATACGCAGTATTTT. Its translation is CASSINSHTDTQYF.

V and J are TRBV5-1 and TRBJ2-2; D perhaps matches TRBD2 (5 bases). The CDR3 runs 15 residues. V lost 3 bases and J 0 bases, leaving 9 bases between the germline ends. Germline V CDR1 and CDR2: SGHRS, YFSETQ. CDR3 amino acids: CASSSGEPNTGELFF. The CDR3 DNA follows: TGCGCCAGCAGCTCCGGGGAGCCGAACACCGGGGAGCTGTTTTTT.

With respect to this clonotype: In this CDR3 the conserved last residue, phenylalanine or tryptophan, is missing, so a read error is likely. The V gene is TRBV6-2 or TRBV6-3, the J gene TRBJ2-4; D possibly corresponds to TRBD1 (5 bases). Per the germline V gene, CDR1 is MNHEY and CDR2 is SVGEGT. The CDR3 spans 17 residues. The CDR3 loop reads CVSSYALSGIAKNIQYI. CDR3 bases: TGTGTCAGCAGTTACGCATTGTCAGGGATCGCCAAAAACATTCAGTACATC.

CDR3 protein: CASSLQEDTYEQYF. The CDR3 DNA reads as TGTGCCAGCAGTTTACAAGAGGACACCTACGAGCAGTACTTC. V usage is TRBV6-2 or TRBV6-3 and J usage is TRBJ2-7; D is possibly TRBD1 (5 bases). Germline loops: CDR1 MNHEY, CDR2 SVGEGT. The length of the CDR3 is 14 residues. The V end lost 4 bases, the J end lost 2 bases, and 12 bases lay between the germline ends.

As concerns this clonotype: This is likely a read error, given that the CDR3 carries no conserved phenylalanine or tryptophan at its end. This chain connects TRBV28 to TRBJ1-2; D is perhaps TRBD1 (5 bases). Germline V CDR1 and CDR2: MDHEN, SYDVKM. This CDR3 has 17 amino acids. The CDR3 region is CANSFNPGRVANYGYTL. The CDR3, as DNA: TGTGCCAACAGTTTTAATCCGGGACGGGTAGCTAACTATGGCTACACCCTC.

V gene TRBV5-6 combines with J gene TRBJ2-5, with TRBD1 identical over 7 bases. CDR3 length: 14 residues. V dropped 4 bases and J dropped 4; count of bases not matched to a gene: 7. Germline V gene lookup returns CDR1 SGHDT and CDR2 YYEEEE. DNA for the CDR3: TGTGCCAGCAGCAAGACAGGGCGCGGAGAGACCCAGTACTTC. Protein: CASSKTGRGETQYF.

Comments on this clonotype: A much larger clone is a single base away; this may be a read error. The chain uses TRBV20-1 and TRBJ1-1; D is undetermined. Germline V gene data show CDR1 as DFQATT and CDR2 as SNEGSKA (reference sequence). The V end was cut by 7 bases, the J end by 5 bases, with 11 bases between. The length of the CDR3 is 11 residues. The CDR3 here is CSDWTGTEAFF. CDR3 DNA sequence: TGCAGTGACTGGACGGGGACTGAAGCTTTCTTT.

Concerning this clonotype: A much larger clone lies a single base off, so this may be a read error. CDR3 DNA sequence: TGTGCCAGCAGTTTCGCGGACATAGGCTACGAGCAGTACTTC. It specifies CASSFADIGYEQYF. The chain has TRBV28 and TRBJ2-7; TRBD1 might be the D (5 bases). The germline CDR1 and CDR2 sequences are MDHEN and SYDVKM. The CDR3 extends over 14 amino acids. Between the trimmed V and J ends, which lost 3 bases and 3 bases, there was a span of 12 bases.

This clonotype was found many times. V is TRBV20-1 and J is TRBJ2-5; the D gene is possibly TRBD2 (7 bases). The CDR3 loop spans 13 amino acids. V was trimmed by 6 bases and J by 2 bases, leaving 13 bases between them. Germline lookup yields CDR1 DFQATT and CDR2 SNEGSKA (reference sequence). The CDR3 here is CSAGRGGQETQYF. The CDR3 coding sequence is TGCAGTGCGGGCAGGGGAGGGCAAGAGACCCAGTACTTC.

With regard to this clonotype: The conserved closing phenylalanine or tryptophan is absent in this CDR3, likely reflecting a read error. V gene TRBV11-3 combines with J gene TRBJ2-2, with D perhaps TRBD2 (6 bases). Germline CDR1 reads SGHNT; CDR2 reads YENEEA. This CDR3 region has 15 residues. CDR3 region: CASSPGTGVTGVLFL. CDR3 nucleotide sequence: TGTGCCAGCAGTCCCGGGACGGGAGTAACCGGGGTGCTGTTTTTA.

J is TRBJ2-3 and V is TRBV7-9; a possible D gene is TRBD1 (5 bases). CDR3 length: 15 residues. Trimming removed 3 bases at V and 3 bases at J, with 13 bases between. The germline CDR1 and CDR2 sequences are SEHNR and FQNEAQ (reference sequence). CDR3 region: CASSFGAASTDTQYF. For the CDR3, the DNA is TGTGCCAGCAGCTTTGGGGCAGCCTCTACAGATACGCAGTATTTT.

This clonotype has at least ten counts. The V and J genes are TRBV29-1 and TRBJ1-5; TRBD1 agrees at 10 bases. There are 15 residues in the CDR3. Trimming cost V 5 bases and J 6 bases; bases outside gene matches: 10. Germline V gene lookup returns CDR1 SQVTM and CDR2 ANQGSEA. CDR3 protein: CSVPGQGPGGQPQHF. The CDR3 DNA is TGCAGCGTTCCGGGACAGGGGCCCGGGGGTCAGCCCCAGCATTTT.

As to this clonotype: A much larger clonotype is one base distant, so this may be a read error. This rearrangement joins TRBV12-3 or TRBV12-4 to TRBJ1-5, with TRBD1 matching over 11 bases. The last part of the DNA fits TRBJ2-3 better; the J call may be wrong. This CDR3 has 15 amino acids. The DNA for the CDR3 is TGTGCCAGCAGCACAGGGACAGGGGGTTATCAGCCCCAGTATTTT. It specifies CASSTGTGGYQPQYF.

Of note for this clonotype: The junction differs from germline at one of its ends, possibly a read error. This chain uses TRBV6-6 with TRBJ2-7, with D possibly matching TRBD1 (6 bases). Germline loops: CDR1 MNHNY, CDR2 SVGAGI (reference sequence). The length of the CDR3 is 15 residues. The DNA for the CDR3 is TGTGCCAGCAGTCGCCAGACAGGAGGAAACTACGATCAGTGCTTC. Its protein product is CASSRQTGGNYDQCF.

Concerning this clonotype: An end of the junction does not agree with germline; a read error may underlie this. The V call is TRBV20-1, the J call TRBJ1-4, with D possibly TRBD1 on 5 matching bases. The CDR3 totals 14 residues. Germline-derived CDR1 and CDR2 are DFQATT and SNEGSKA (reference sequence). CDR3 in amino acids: CSARNLQEVENLFF. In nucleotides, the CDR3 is TGCAGTGCTAGAAACTTACAGGAGGTGGAAAATCTGTTTTTT.

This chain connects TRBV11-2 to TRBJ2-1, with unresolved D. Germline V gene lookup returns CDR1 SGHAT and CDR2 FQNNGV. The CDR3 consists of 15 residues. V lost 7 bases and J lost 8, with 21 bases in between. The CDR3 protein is CASTLSPTASDEQFF. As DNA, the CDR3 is TGTGCCAGCACTCTCTCCCCCACGGCTTCCGATGAGCAGTTCTTC.

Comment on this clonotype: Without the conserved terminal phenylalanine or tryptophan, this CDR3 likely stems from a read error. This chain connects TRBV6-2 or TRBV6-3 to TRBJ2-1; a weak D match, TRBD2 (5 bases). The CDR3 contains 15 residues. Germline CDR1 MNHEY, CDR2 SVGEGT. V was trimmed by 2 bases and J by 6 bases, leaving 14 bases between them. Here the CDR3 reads CASSYGLGESNEQFL. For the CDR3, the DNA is TGTGCCAGCAGTTACGGTCTGGGAGAGAGCAATGAGCAGTTCTTA.

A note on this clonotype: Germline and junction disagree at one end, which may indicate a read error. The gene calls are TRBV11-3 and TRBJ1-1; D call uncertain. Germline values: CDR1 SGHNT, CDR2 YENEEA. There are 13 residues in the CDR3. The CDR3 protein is CASSFVQNTVAFF. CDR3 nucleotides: TGTGCCAGCAGCTTTGTACAGAACACTGTAGCTTTCTTT.

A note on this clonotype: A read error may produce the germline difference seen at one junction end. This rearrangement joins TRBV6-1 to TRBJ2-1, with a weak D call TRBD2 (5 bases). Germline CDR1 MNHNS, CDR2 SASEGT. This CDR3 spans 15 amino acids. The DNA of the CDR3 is TGTACCAGCAATTTAGTCGGGGAGAGTTACAATGAGCAGTTCTTC. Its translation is CTSNLVGESYNEQFF.